The clone carrying this TCR beta chain showed up just once. This sample is drawn from a study of T cell changes during pregnancy in multiple sclerosis. Sequenced by immunoSEQ multiplex PCR; TCRdb stores in-frame clones only, minus some. The data show under 45,000 clones, 80% to 95% seen once. V lost 5 bases, J lost 12 bases, and 14 bases lay in between. The CDR3 runs to 13 residues. Germline V gives CDR1 LGHNT, CDR2 FRNRAP. Sequenced material: CD4+ T cells from peripheral blood mononuclear cells, taken in the third trimester of pregnancy. J is TRBJ1-6 and V is TRBV12-5; D uncertain. This TCR was recovered from a female donor in good health, enrolled as a control in a pregnancy study. CDR3 DNA sequence: TGTGCTAGTGGTGTGGACTTTATTCAACCCCTCCACTTT. Protein product: CASGVDFIQPLHF.